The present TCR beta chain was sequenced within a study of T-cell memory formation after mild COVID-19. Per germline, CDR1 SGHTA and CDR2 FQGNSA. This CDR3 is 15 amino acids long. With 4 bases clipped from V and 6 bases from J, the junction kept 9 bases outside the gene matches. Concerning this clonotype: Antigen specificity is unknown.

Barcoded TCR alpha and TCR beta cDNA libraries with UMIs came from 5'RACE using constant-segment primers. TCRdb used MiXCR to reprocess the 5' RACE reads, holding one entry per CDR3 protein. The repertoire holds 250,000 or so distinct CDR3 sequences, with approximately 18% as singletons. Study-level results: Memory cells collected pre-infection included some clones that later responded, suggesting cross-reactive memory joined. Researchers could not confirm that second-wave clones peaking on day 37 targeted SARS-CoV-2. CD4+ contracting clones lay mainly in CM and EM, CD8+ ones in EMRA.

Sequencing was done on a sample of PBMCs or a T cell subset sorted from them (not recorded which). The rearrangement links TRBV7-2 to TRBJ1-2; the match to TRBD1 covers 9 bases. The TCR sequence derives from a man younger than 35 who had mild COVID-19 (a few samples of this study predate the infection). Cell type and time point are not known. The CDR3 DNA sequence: TGTGCCAGCAGCTCGGCCGGGACAGGGATCCATGGCTACACCTTC. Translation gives CASSSAGTGIHGYTF.